This entry lists 7 T cell receptor beta chains sequenced from one sample in a study of a mutant IDH1 vaccine in newly diagnosed glioma (dated by TCRdb to about 2021). Their recognized antigens are unknown. Interpreted using the paper, the time point label stands for: week 23, last vaccination. A 20-mer mutant IDH1 peptide at 300 micrograms in Montanide made up each vaccine dose, which was injected subcutaneously together with topical imiquimod. The library came from the immunoSEQ multiplex PCR assay. The table comes from immuneACCESS by way of TCRdb, which keeps in-frame sequences with V and J called. Part of the clones is missing from these tables; in studies checked, under half for an unresolved V gene and the rest for unknown reasons. Across this sample there are 77,000 or so clones, with more than 80% seen only once. The ten most abundant clones make up roughly 0.81% of the sample. The source material was PBMCs, sampled from a glioma patient whose treatment included an IDH1 peptide vaccine. Receptor source: a woman in her forties or fifties with glioma.

This clone is a singleton in its sample. This chain uses TRBV5-1 with TRBJ2-1, with 8 positions matching TRBD2. V was pared by 0 bases and J by 4 bases, with 3 bases of the junction left unmatched. Germline V gives CDR1 SGHRS, CDR2 YFSETQ. There are 15 residues in the CDR3. CDR3 sequence reads: CASSLGPSGYNEQFF. The CDR3 DNA is TGCGCCAGCAGCTTGGGACCTAGCGGGTACAATGAGCAGTTCTTC.

The V and J genes are TRBV6-5 and TRBJ2-5; 11 nucleotides agree with TRBD2. The V gene end was trimmed by 6 bases and the J gene end by 4 bases; junction bases not matched to a gene: 7. CDR1 and CDR2 from the germline V gene are MNHEY and SVGAGI. This CDR3 has 15 amino acids. This CDR3 reads CASSLLAGVGETQYF. CDR3 bases: TGTGCCAGCAGCTTACTAGCGGGAGTCGGAGAGACCCAGTACTTC.

The CDR3 spells CASTDLGEGSEKLFF. CDR3 nucleotide sequence: TGTGCCAGTACCGATCTGGGGGAGGGGAGTGAAAAACTGTTTTTT. This chain uses TRBV19 with TRBJ1-4; a possible D gene is TRBD1 (5 bases). Germline V CDR1 and CDR2: LNHDA, SQIVND (reference sequence). CDR3 length: 15 amino acids. The V end was cut by 7 bases, the J end by 7 bases, with 19 bases between. The variable domain in full, with the rest retrieved from reference TRBV19 and TRBJ1-4, is DGGITQSPKYLFRKEGQNVTLSCEQNLNHDAMYWYRQDPGQGLRLIYYSQIVNDFQKGDIAEGYSVSREKKESFPLTVTSAQKNPTAFYLCASTDLGEGSEKLFFGSGTQLSVL.

The chain employs TRBV7-8 and TRBJ1-5; D is undetermined. The ends were cut back, 2 bases at V and 0 bases at J, with 11 bases in the middle. This CDR3 spans 16 amino acids. Per the germline V gene, CDR1 is SGHVS and CDR2 is FQNEAQ. The CDR3 reads CASSLFGSYSNQPQHF. The CDR3 nucleotides are TGTGCCAGCAGCTTATTTGGCAGCTATAGCAATCAGCCCCAGCATTTT.

The J gene is TRBJ2-3, the V gene TRBV11-2; no clear D. Trimming left V 2 bases short and J 1 base short, with 13 bases between. The CDR3 runs 16 residues. In germline, CDR1 is SGHAT, CDR2 FQNNGV. The CDR3 DNA sequence: TGTGCCAGCAGCTTAAACCCTCTAGAGGGCACAGATACGCAGTATTTT. Translation gives CASSLNPLEGTDTQYF.

The chain links TRBV28 to TRBJ2-7, with D hard to call. Germline CDR1 and CDR2: MDHEN and SYDVKM. The CDR3 has 11 amino acids. Trimming removed 2 bases from V and 6 bases from J, with 5 bases in between. CDR3 nucleotide sequence: TGTGCCAGCAGTTTAACTCTCGAGCAGTACTTC. Its translation is CASSLTLEQYF.

CDR3 nucleotides: TGTGCCAGCAAAACACCGAACACTGAAGCTTTCTTT. Protein product: CASKTPNTEAFF. The rearrangement joins TRBV2 to TRBJ1-1; no reliable D call. V was clipped by 7 bases and J by 1 base, with 7 bases between them. Per the germline V gene, CDR1 is SNHLY and CDR2 is FYNNEI. The CDR3 length is 12 residues. Full variable domain (outside the CDR3, taken from reference TRBV2 and TRBJ1-1): EPEVTQTPSHQVTQMGQEVILRCVPISNHLYFYWYRQILGQKVEFLVSFYNNEISEKSEIFDDQFSVERPDGSNFTLKIRSTKLEDSAMYFCASKTPNTEAFFGQGTRLTVV.